This TCR beta chain was sequenced for a study of OX40 agonist ivuxolimab in advanced cancers. Background on the whole study: Ivuxolimab was a fully human IgG2 agonistic monoclonal antibody targeting the costimulatory receptor OX40 (CD134). Among the 52 dose-escalation patients, approximately 20 had hepatocellular carcinoma, approximately 15 melanoma, 9 renal cell carcinoma and 9 head and neck cancer. Intravenous ivuxolimab was administered to patients every 2 weeks at six dose levels: 0.01, 0.1, 0.3, 1.5, 3 and 10 mg/kg. Prior anti-PD-1, anti-PD-L1 or anti-CTLA-4 therapy was permitted, and approximately 40% of dose-escalation patients had received checkpoint inhibitors. Partial responses occurred in three dose-escalation patients: two with cutaneous melanoma and one with hepatocellular carcinoma. A male proportion of 82.7% and a mean age of approximately 58 years, ranging from about 23 to 90, were recorded for the dose-escalation cohort. Peripheral TCRbeta sequencing was intended to test whether TCR sequence diversity was altered and clonal T-cell expansion was caused by ivuxolimab. The monotherapy dose-escalation portion (N of about 50 patients) of the phase I ivuxolimab trial is reported in the paper. What the study reported, not specific to this receptor: After ivuxolimab, more expanded clones were found on average in CD8+ T cells than in CD4+ T cells. Low levels of normalized T-cell clonal expansion were also seen in some nonresponding patients. At doses from 0.1 to 3.0 mg/kg, clonal expansion was seen in both CD4+ and CD8+ blood T cells between baseline and week 6. The antigen specificity of the clonally expanded peripheral T cells was not determined. In partial responders in the 0.1-3.0 mg/kg groups, normalized peripheral clonal expansion was found to be among the lowest, especially among CD8+ T cells.

To sequence the TCRbeta CDR3 region, genomic DNA was isolated from the sorted cells. The immunoSEQ Assay was used to sequence the TCRbeta CDR3 regions. Drawn from immuneACCESS, this table holds only the in-frame rearrangements with V and J called that TCRdb kept. Clones are partly lost; checked studies trace under half to an unresolved V gene and leave the rest unexplained. The table for this sample lists around 74,000 clones; over 80% of them were counted only once. Approximately 0.5% of the sample lies in the top ten. The trial excluded patients who had a history of autoimmune disease or were on systemic immunosuppression. Peripheral blood for TCR sequencing was collected from all dose cohorts at baseline, on cycle 4 day 1, and on cycle 7 day 1. The samples were taken from a phase I, first-in-human, multicenter, open-label dose-escalation trial of ivuxolimab. Adults with locally advanced or metastatic melanoma, renal cell, hepatocellular, or head and neck squamous cell carcinoma were enrolled in the trial. Before TCR sequencing, CD4+ T cells and CD8+ T cells were sorted from peripheral blood as separate populations.

CDR1 and CDR2 are read off the germline V gene as SGHDT and YYEEEE. V and J lose 5 bases and 7 bases, and a span of 25 bases separates them. The cysteine opens and the phenylalanine closes a CDR3 of 17 amino acids. The DNA shown is the 51-base CDR3, in frame from base 1. Regarding this clone: Its antigen target is currently unknown. Base qualities are not at hand, and no much larger clone is one base apart.

The clonotype originates from an adult with an advanced solid tumor such as melanoma, head and neck, liver or kidney cancer. Sequenced here: CD4+ or CD8+ T cells sorted from blood, sampled in a trial of the OX40 agonist ivuxolimab. The V and J segments used are TRBV5-6 and TRBJ1-5; perhaps TRBD1 is the D gene, with 6 bases matching. The DNA sequence is given as TGTGCCAGCAGTTTCGCGGGGGGCGGAGGTGGAAGGCAGCCCCAGCATTTT. Translated, this gives CASSFAGGGGGRQPQHF.